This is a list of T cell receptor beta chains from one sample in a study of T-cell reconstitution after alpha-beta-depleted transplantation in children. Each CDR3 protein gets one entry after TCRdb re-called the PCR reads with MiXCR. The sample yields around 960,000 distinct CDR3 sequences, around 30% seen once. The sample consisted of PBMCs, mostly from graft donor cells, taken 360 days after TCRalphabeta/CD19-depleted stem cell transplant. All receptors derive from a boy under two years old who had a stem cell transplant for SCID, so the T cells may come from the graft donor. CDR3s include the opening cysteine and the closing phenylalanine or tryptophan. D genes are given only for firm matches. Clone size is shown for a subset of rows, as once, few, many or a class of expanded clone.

CDR3 protein: CASSKIQGWNEQYF; CDR3 DNA: TGCGCCAGCAGCAAGATACAGGGGTGGAACGAGCAGTACTTC; J gene: TRBJ2-7; clone size: NA; D gene: TRBD1; V gene: TRBV4-3
CDR3 protein: CASSLSNADTQYF; CDR3 DNA: TGTGCCAGCAGCTTGAGTAACGCAGATACGCAGTATTTT; J gene: TRBJ2-3; clone size: NA; D gene: NA; V gene: TRBV7-9
CDR3 protein: CASSQGFSGNTIYF; CDR3 DNA: TGTGCCAGCAGTCAGGGTTTCTCTGGAAACACCATATATTTT; J gene: TRBJ1-3; clone size: many; D gene: NA; V gene: TRBV12-3/TRBV12-4
CDR3 protein: CSVEDRDHQETQYF; CDR3 DNA: TGCAGCGTTGAAGATCGGGACCACCAAGAGACCCAGTACTTC; J gene: TRBJ2-5; clone size: few; D gene: NA; V gene: TRBV29-1
CDR3 protein: CAISEVAGMNTEAFF; CDR3 DNA: TGTGCCATCAGTGAGGTCGCGGGAATGAACACTGAAGCTTTCTTT; J gene: TRBJ1-1; clone size: once; D gene: NA; V gene: TRBV10-3
CDR3 protein: CASSRRDRGVTDTQYF; CDR3 DNA: TGTGCCAGCAGCCGGAGGGACAGGGGAGTCACAGATACGCAGTATTTT; J gene: TRBJ2-3; clone size: NA; D gene: TRBD1; V gene: TRBV7-2
CDR3 protein: CASSIDRASVFEDTQYF; CDR3 DNA: TGTGCCAGCAGCATTGACAGGGCCTCAGTTTTTGAAGATACGCAGTATTTT; J gene: TRBJ2-3; clone size: NA; D gene: TRBD1; V gene: TRBV7-2
CDR3 protein: CASSRDRVEHEQYF; CDR3 DNA: TGTGCCAGCAGCCGAGACAGGGTCGAACACGAGCAGTACTTC; J gene: TRBJ2-7; clone size: NA; D gene: TRBD1; V gene: TRBV6-1
CDR3 protein: CASSPDPPGLVDTDTQYF; CDR3 DNA: TGTGCCAGCAGCCCAGACCCCCCGGGACTAGTGGACACAGATACGCAGTATTTT; J gene: TRBJ2-3; clone size: many; D gene: TRBD2; V gene: TRBV9
CDR3 protein: CASSGAGFYNEQFF; CDR3 DNA: TGTGCCAGCAGTGGGGCAGGATTTTACAATGAGCAGTTCTTC; J gene: TRBJ2-1; clone size: many; D gene: NA; V gene: TRBV2
CDR3 protein: CAWSALGGSQETQYF; CDR3 DNA: TGTGCCTGGAGCGCCCTCGGCGGGAGCCAAGAGACCCAGTACTTC; J gene: TRBJ2-5; clone size: many; D gene: TRBD2; V gene: TRBV30
CDR3 protein: CASSYSAGGLGDTQYF; CDR3 DNA: TGTGCCAGCAGTTACTCGGCGGGGGGGTTGGGAGATACGCAGTATTTT; J gene: TRBJ2-3; clone size: NA; D gene: TRBD2; V gene: TRBV6-5
CDR3 protein: CASSFVAGGPRELFF; CDR3 DNA: TGTGCCAGCAGCTTTGTAGCGGGGGGGCCAAGGGAGCTGTTTTTT; J gene: TRBJ2-2; clone size: few; D gene: TRBD2; V gene: TRBV7-2
CDR3 protein: CASSSDRGSTGELFF; CDR3 DNA: TGCGCCAGCAGCTCGGACAGGGGGTCGACCGGGGAGCTGTTTTTT; J gene: TRBJ2-2; clone size: NA; D gene: TRBD1; V gene: TRBV5-1
CDR3 protein: CSAPGLDVTDTQYF; CDR3 DNA: TGCAGTGCCCCGGGACTAGATGTAACAGATACGCAGTATTTT; J gene: TRBJ2-3; clone size: few; D gene: TRBD2; V gene: TRBV20-1
CDR3 protein: CSSKPGQNYGYTF; CDR3 DNA: TGCTCCAGCAAGCCGGGACAGAACTATGGCTACACCTTC; J gene: TRBJ1-2; clone size: NA; D gene: TRBD1; V gene: TRBV5-1
CDR3 protein: CASSYIAGEKETQYF; CDR3 DNA: TGTGCCAGCAGCTACATAGCGGGGGAGAAAGAGACCCAGTACTTC; J gene: TRBJ2-5; clone size: few; D gene: TRBD2; V gene: TRBV7-9
CDR3 protein: CASSSPRRGAGKLFF; CDR3 DNA: TGTGCCAGCAGTTCCCCTCGCAGGGGAGCTGGAAAACTGTTTTTT; J gene: TRBJ1-4; clone size: NA; D gene: NA; V gene: TRBV2
CDR3 protein: CASSFPRGGSTDTQYF; CDR3 DNA: TGCGCCAGCAGCTTCCCGCGGGGAGGTAGCACAGATACGCAGTATTTT; J gene: TRBJ2-3; clone size: few; D gene: NA; V gene: TRBV5-1
CDR3 protein: CASSPTGGPDTQYF; CDR3 DNA: TGTGCCAGCAGCCCAACGGGGGGCCCAGATACGCAGTATTTT; J gene: TRBJ2-3; clone size: NA; D gene: NA; V gene: TRBV11-3
CDR3 protein: CASSLERDIQYF; CDR3 DNA: TGTGCCAGCAGCTTGGAACGGGACATTCAGTACTTC; J gene: TRBJ2-4; clone size: NA; D gene: NA; V gene: TRBV5-6
CDR3 protein: CGSPGLAGGREQFF; CDR3 DNA: TGCGGTTCGCCGGGACTAGCGGGGGGGCGGGAGCAGTTCTTC; J gene: TRBJ2-1; clone size: NA; D gene: TRBD2; V gene: TRBV20-1
CDR3 protein: CASSQAVAGGQRTDTQYF; CDR3 DNA: TGTGCCAGCAGCCAAGCGGTAGCGGGGGGGCAAAGGACAGATACGCAGTATTTT; J gene: TRBJ2-3; clone size: NA; D gene: TRBD2; V gene: TRBV4-2
CDR3 protein: CASSFSDGGRVNTEAFF; CDR3 DNA: TGTGCCAGCAGCTTTTCCGATGGGGGGCGCGTAAACACTGAAGCTTTCTTT; J gene: TRBJ1-1; clone size: few; D gene: NA; V gene: TRBV7-9
CDR3 protein: CSAKGRGISYNEQFF; CDR3 DNA: TGCAGTGCAAAGGGCCGGGGAATCTCCTACAATGAGCAGTTCTTC; J gene: TRBJ2-1; clone size: few; D gene: NA; V gene: TRBV20-1
CDR3 protein: CASSTGRGVETQYF; CDR3 DNA: TGTGCCAGCAGCACCGGCAGGGGGGTAGAGACCCAGTACTTC; J gene: TRBJ2-5; clone size: few; D gene: NA; V gene: TRBV12-3/TRBV12-4
CDR3 protein: CASSSARDRVQLAKNIQYF; CDR3 DNA: TGTGCCAGCAGCTCGGCGAGGGACAGGGTACAACTAGCCAAAAACATTCAGTACTTC; J gene: TRBJ2-4; clone size: NA; D gene: TRBD1; V gene: TRBV7-8
CDR3 protein: CSVGGQGFEAFF; CDR3 DNA: TGCAGCGTTGGCGGACAGGGGTTTGAAGCTTTCTTT; J gene: TRBJ1-1; clone size: few; D gene: TRBD1; V gene: TRBV29-1
CDR3 protein: CASSKGPYGYTF; CDR3 DNA: TGTGCCAGCAGCAAAGGCCCGTATGGCTACACCTTC; J gene: TRBJ1-2; clone size: NA; D gene: NA; V gene: TRBV21-1
CDR3 protein: CASSEQRLNTGELFF; CDR3 DNA: TGTGCCAGCAGTGAACAGAGACTGAACACCGGGGAGCTGTTTTTT; J gene: TRBJ2-2; clone size: few; D gene: NA; V gene: TRBV6-1
CDR3 protein: CSARGKGASYNEQFF; CDR3 DNA: TGCAGTGCTAGGGGAAAGGGGGCGTCCTACAATGAGCAGTTCTTC; J gene: TRBJ2-1; clone size: few; D gene: TRBD1; V gene: TRBV20-1
CDR3 protein: CASSPTPGGNEQFF; CDR3 DNA: TGTGCCAGCAGCCCGACACCTGGGGGCAATGAGCAGTTCTTC; J gene: TRBJ2-1; clone size: few; D gene: NA; V gene: TRBV27
CDR3 protein: CASSQDPTLDEQFF; CDR3 DNA: TGCGCCAGCAGCCAAGATCCGACTCTCGATGAGCAGTTCTTC; J gene: TRBJ2-1; clone size: few; D gene: NA; V gene: TRBV4-1
CDR3 protein: CASRGTGGEKLFF; CDR3 DNA: TGCGCCAGCCGGGGGACAGGGGGTGAAAAACTGTTTTTT; J gene: TRBJ1-4; clone size: few; D gene: TRBD1; V gene: TRBV4-1
CDR3 protein: CASNKNRETQYF; CDR3 DNA: TGTGCCAGCAATAAAAACAGGGAGACCCAGTACTTC; J gene: TRBJ2-5; clone size: few; D gene: NA; V gene: TRBV12-3/TRBV12-4
CDR3 protein: CASSSTSGGSPYNEQFF; CDR3 DNA: TGTGCCAGCAGTTCGACTAGCGGGGGGTCCCCCTACAATGAGCAGTTCTTC; J gene: TRBJ2-1; clone size: NA; D gene: TRBD2; V gene: TRBV7-3
CDR3 protein: CASSEGAGGWNNEQFF; CDR3 DNA: TGTGCCAGCAGTGAAGGAGCGGGGGGATGGAACAATGAGCAGTTCTTC; J gene: TRBJ2-1; clone size: NA; D gene: TRBD2; V gene: TRBV2
CDR3 protein: CASSETPGVSGGNPDTQYF; CDR3 DNA: TGTGCCAGCAGTGAAACCCCCGGAGTAAGCGGGGGGAACCCAGATACGCAGTATTTT; J gene: TRBJ2-3; clone size: NA; D gene: TRBD2; V gene: TRBV25-1
CDR3 protein: CASSTPGLAGKDTQYF; CDR3 DNA: TGTGCCAGCAGCACTCCGGGACTAGCGGGGAAGGATACGCAGTATTTT; J gene: TRBJ2-3; clone size: NA; D gene: TRBD2; V gene: TRBV12-3/TRBV12-4
CDR3 protein: CASRRTGGRNTEAFF; CDR3 DNA: TGCGCCAGCAGGAGGACAGGGGGTCGGAACACTGAAGCTTTCTTT; J gene: TRBJ1-1; clone size: few; D gene: TRBD1; V gene: TRBV5-1
CDR3 protein: CASSLSGLAGSNTQYF; CDR3 DNA: TGTGCCAGCAGCCTATCCGGACTAGCGGGGTCGAATACGCAGTATTTT; J gene: TRBJ2-3; clone size: NA; D gene: TRBD2; V gene: TRBV7-8
CDR3 protein: CSARGTSPYEQYF; CDR3 DNA: TGCAGTGCTAGAGGGACCTCTCCCTACGAGCAGTACTTC; J gene: TRBJ2-7; clone size: few; D gene: NA; V gene: TRBV20-1